The present entry profiles one T cell receptor beta chain with its context. CDR3 size: 12 residues. Germline CDR1 reads SGHKS; CDR2 reads YYEKEE (reference sequence). Trimming stripped 0 bases from V and 4 bases from J, with 5 bases between. As handled by the study authors: Estimation of nucleated cell counts was performed using reference gene primer amplification. Sequencing was performed with immunoSEQ multiplex PCR; in TCRdb, only in-frame clones are kept and a portion is missing. The V and J calls and the clone size are those of that table, but D and trimming were determined from the DNA. Of 200,000 to 300,000 clones detected, about 83% appear once; the ten largest clones hold 1.5% to 1.7%. This sample is part of a study of blood T cell repertoires in COVID-19. About the research overall: Collection of acute and convalescent COVID-19 samples took place in the United States, Italy and Spain. T cells, B-cell-depleted T cells, or PBMCs supplied cDNA or gDNA.

The sequence came from a woman aged 40 to 50 who had recovered from COVID-19. The sequenced material came from peripheral blood. The chain has TRBV5-5 and TRBJ2-7; no firm D call. CDR3 sequence reads: CASSLALYEQYF. As DNA, the CDR3 is TGTGCCAGCAGCTTGGCCCTGTACGAGCAGTACTTC.